Listed below are T cell receptor beta chains from one sample, sequenced in a study of neurological immune-mediated disorders. MiXCR was run by TCRdb on the 5' RACE reads, yielding one entry per CDR3 protein. The sample carries 110,000 or so distinct CDR3 sequences, roughly 3.4% recorded once. Sequenced: PBMCs. These receptors came from a woman aged 25 to 39 with multiple sclerosis. Each CDR3 is given with its conserved first and last residue. Fields, in order: V gene, clone size, CDR3 protein. Expanded clones get a size class; other rows say once, few or many, or leave the size out.

V gene: TRBV25-1; clone size: .; CDR3 protein: CASSEYGVGYEQYF
V gene: TRBV7-9; clone size: many; CDR3 protein: CASSLARGGEPYGYTF
V gene: TRBV6-2/TRBV6-3; clone size: many; CDR3 protein: CASTWGAGELFF
V gene: TRBV25-1; clone size: .; CDR3 protein: CASSELYLDGEQYF
V gene: TRBV18; clone size: many; CDR3 protein: CASSPLGTAPYGYTF
V gene: TRBV14; clone size: many; CDR3 protein: CASSRTGGGYNEQFF
V gene: TRBV3-1; clone size: many; CDR3 protein: CASRRTDSYEQYF
V gene: TRBV5-1; clone size: many; CDR3 protein: CASSLEAGDSEAFF
V gene: TRBV6-5; clone size: .; CDR3 protein: CASARQETQYF
V gene: TRBV29-1; clone size: many; CDR3 protein: CSVVGAHTGELFF
V gene: TRBV9; clone size: many; CDR3 protein: CASSAPWPEDTQYF
V gene: TRBV2; clone size: many; CDR3 protein: CASSATGSPNEKLFF
V gene: TRBV21-1; clone size: many; CDR3 protein: CASSKFTSGNNEQFF
V gene: TRBV20-1; clone size: many; CDR3 protein: CSARDRGRGNEKLFF
V gene: TRBV20-1; clone size: many; CDR3 protein: CSARVPFNRATNEKLFF
V gene: TRBV9; clone size: many; CDR3 protein: CASSAAGGYTGELFF